This TCR beta chain stems from a study of cytomegalovirus exposure and HLA in healthy donors. Whole-study findings and limits: Most CMV-associated TCR beta chains appeared HLA-restricted in a later analysis.

In regard to this clone: Its antigen is currently unknown.

The CDR3 covers 13 residues. Germline V gives CDR1 SNHLY, CDR2 FYNNEI. V lost 5 bases and J lost 3, with 10 bases in between. Primers for the PCR totalled 60 Vbeta and 13 Jbeta. The table came from immunoSEQ multiplex PCR; TCRdb's copy has only in-frame clones and leaves some out. The repertoire holds about 150,000 clones, with roughly 78% as singletons. Sequences were obtained from PBMCs. The chain combines TRBV2 with TRBJ2-5, with a tentative D call TRBD1 (6 bases). This clonotype was sampled from a man aged 30 to 45 in good health. In DNA form, the CDR3 reads TGTGCCAGCAGTCGCTGGACAGAAGAGACCCAGTACTTC. Encoded protein: CASSRWTEETQYF. The variable domain in full, with the rest retrieved from reference TRBV2 and TRBJ2-5, is EPEVTQTPSHQVTQMGQEVILRCVPISNHLYFYWYRQILGQKVEFLVSFYNNEISEKSEIFDDQFSVERPDGSNFTLKIRSTKLEDSAMYFCASSRWTEETQYFGPGTRLLVL.